This T cell receptor beta chain was sequenced during a study of cytomegalovirus exposure and HLA in healthy donors. About the study: A data release that came early held 80 million or so unique TCRs from HLA-typed donors.

Study-level results: Reportedly, fewer N-insertions than the approximately 690-donor mean appeared in an Asian-associated ancestry cluster in a later analysis.

The PCR contained 60 Vbeta and 13 Jbeta primers. The method was immunoSEQ multiplex PCR; TCRdb's version includes in-frame clones alone and lacks a portion of them. In the table there are tens of thousands of clones, roughly 79% of which are singletons. Germline lookup yields CDR1 MDHEN and CDR2 SYDVKM. Trimming cost V 7 bases and J 4 bases; bases outside gene matches: 7. The CDR3 consists of 14 residues. In regard to this clone: Its antigen is as yet unknown.

Sample: PBMCs. This clonotype was sampled from a woman aged 25 to 39 in good health and CMV-seronegative. The chain has TRBV28 and TRBJ2-7; 10 bases fit TRBD1. The CDR3 region is CASTIGQGVYEQYF. In DNA, the CDR3 is TGTGCCAGCACCATCGGACAGGGGGTTTACGAGCAGTACTTC. Looking up the rest from reference TRBV28 and TRBJ2-7 gives the full variable domain: DVKVTQSSRYLVKRTGEKVFLECVQDMDHENMFWYRQDPGLGLRLIYFSYDVKMKEKGDIPEGYSVSREKKERFSLILESASTNQTSMYLCASTIGQGVYEQYFGPGTRLTVT.